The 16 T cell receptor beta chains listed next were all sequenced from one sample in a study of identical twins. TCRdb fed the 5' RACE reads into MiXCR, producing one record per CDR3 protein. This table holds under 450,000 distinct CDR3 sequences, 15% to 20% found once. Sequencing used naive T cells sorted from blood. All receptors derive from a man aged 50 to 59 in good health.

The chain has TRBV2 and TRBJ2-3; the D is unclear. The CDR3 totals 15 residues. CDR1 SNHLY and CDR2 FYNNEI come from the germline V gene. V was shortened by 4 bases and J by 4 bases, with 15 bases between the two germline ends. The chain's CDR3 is CASSGGRGLSDTQYF. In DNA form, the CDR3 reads TGTGCCAGCAGTGGAGGCCGTGGTTTATCAGATACGCAGTATTTT. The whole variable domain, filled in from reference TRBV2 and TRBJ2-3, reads EPEVTQTPSHQVTQMGQEVILRCVPISNHLYFYWYRQILGQKVEFLVSFYNNEISEKSEIFDDQFSVERPDGSNFTLKIRSTKLEDSAMYFCASSGGRGLSDTQYFGPGTRLTVL.

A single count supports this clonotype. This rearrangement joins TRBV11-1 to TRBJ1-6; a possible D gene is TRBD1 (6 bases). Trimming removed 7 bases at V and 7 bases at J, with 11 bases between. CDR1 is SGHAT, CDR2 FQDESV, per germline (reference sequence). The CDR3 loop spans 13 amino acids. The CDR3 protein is CASKRDTNSPLHF. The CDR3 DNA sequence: TGTGCCAGCAAACGGGACACAAATTCACCCCTCCACTTT.

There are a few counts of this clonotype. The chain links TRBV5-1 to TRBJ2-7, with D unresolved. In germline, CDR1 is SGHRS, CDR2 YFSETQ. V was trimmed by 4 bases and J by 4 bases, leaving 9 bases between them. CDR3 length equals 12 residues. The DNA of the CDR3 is TGCGCCAGCAGCGTGGAATCTTACGAGCAGTACTTC. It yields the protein CASSVESYEQYF. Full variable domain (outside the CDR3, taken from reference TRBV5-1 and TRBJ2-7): KAGVTQTPRYLIKTRGQQVTLSCSPISGHRSVSWYQQTPGQGLQFLFEYFSETQRNKGNFPGRFSGRQFSNSRSEMNVSTLELGDSALYLCASSVESYEQYFGPGTRLTVT.

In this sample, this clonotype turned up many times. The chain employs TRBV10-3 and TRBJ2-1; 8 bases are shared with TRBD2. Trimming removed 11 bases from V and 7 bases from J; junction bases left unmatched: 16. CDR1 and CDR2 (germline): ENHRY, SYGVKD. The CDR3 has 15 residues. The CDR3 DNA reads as TGTGCCTCCAAGGCTTCTGGCGGGAGGATAAATGAGCAGTTCTTC. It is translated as CASKASGGRINEQFF.

The CDR3 reads CASSLGLPRLNEQFF. In DNA form, the CDR3 reads TGTGCCAGCAGCCTGGGACTCCCCCGTCTGAATGAGCAGTTCTTC. The V call is TRBV7-2, the J call TRBJ2-1, with a possible D match to TRBD2 (6 bases). CDR1 SGHTA and CDR2 FQGNSA come from the germline V gene. V was shortened by 5 bases and J by 7 bases, with 18 bases between the two germline ends. This CDR3 spans 15 amino acids.

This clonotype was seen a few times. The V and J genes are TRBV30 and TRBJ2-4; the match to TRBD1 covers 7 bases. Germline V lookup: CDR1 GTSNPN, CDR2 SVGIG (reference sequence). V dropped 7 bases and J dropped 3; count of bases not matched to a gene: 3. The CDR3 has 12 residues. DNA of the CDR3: TGTGCCTCGGGACAGTACAAAAACATTCAGTACTTC. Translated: CASGQYKNIQYF.

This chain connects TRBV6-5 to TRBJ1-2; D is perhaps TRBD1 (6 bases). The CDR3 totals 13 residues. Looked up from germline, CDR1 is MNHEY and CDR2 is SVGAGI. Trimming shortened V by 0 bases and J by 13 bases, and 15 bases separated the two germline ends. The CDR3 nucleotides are TGTGCCAGCAGTTACTCCCGTAGACAGGCCCCCACCTTC. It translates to CASSYSRRQAPTF.

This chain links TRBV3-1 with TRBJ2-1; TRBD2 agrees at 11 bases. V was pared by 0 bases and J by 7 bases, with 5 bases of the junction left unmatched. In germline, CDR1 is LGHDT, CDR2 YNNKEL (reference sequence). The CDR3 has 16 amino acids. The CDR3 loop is CASSQDLLAGGNEQFF. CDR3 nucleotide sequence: TGTGCCAGCAGCCAAGATCTGCTAGCGGGGGGAAATGAGCAGTTCTTC.

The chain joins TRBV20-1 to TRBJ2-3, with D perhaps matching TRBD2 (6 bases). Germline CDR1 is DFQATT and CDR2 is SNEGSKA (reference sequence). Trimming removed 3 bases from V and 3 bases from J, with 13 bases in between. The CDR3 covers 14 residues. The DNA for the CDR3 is TGCAGTGCTAGCGGAGGGTCGGTGACAGATACGCAGTATTTT. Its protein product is CSASGGSVTDTQYF.

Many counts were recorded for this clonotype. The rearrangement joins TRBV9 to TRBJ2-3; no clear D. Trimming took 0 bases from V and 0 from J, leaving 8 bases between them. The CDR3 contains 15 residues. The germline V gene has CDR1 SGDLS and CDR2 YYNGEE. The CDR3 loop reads CASSVGLGSTDTQYF. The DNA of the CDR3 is TGTGCCAGCAGCGTAGGGCTGGGCAGCACAGATACGCAGTATTTT.

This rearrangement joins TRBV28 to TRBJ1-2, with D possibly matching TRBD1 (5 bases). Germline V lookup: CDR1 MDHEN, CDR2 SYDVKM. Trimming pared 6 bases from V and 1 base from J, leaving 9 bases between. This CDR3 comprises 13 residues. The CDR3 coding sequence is TGTGCCAGCAGGGGGACCTATAACTATGGCTACACCTTC. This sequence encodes CASRGTYNYGYTF.

CDR3 DNA sequence: TGTGCCAGCACTGGAGTTAACTACAATGAGCAGTTCTTC. It yields the protein CASTGVNYNEQFF. The chain is built from TRBV4-2 and TRBJ2-1; no clear D. Germline V gene sequence: CDR1 LGHNA, CDR2 YNFKEQ. V shed 7 bases and J shed 3 bases, with 10 bases lying between them. There are 13 residues in the CDR3.

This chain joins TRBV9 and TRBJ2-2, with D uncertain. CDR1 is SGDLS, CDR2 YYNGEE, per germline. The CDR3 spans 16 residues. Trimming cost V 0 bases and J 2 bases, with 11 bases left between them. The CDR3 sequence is CASSVEGQSNTGELFF. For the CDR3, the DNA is TGTGCCAGCAGCGTAGAAGGCCAATCCAACACCGGGGAGCTGTTTTTT.

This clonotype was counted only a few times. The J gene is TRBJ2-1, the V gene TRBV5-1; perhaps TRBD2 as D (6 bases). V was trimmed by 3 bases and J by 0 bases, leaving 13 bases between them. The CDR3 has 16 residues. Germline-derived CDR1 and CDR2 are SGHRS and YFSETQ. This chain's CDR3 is CASSSTGDSSYNEQFF. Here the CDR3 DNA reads TGCGCCAGCAGCTCCACGGGGGATAGCTCCTACAATGAGCAGTTCTTC.

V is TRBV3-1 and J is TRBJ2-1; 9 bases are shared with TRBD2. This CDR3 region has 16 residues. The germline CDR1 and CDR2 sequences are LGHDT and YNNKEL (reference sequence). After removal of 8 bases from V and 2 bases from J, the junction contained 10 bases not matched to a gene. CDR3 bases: TGTGCCAGCGGCGCTAGCGGGAATGGCCCCTACAATGAGCAGTTCTTC. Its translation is CASGASGNGPYNEQFF.

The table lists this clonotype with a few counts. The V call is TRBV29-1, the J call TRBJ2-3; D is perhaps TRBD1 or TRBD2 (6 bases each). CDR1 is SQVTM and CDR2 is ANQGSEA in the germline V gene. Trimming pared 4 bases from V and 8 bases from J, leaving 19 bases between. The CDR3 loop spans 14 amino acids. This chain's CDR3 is CSVAEGGFSGTQYF. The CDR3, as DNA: TGCAGCGTTGCAGAGGGGGGCTTTTCAGGTACGCAGTATTTT.